This TCR beta chain was sequenced during a study of cytomegalovirus exposure and HLA in healthy donors. The V end was cut by 1 base, the J end by 9 bases, with 16 bases between. The CDR3 extends over 14 amino acids. Germline CDR1 SGHNT, CDR2 YYREEE (reference sequence). Both 60 Vbeta primers and 13 Jbeta primers went into the PCR. Using immunoSEQ multiplex PCR, the repertoire was profiled, and TCRdb retains in-frame clones only, with some absent. Among 180,000 or so clones listed, 75% to 90% were seen once. V and J are TRBV5-4 and TRBJ1-2; D is possibly TRBD1 (6 bases). Sequencing input: PBMCs. This clonotype was obtained from a woman younger than 45 in good health and CMV-seronegative. CDR3 protein: CASSLFGTGYSYTF. CDR3 in DNA: TGTGCCAGCAGCTTGTTTGGTACAGGGTATAGCTACACCTTC.